The 21 T cell receptor beta chains below were found in one sample sequenced in a study of blood T cell repertoires in COVID-19. Assay used: immunoSEQ multiplex PCR; TCRdb lists only in-frame clones, some missing. The sample has over 300,000 clones, roughly 90% seen once. The sequencing sample was made of peripheral blood. All receptors come from a man aged 35-49 years with acute or convalescent COVID-19.

The gene calls are TRBV18 and TRBJ1-2, with 7 bases identical to TRBD1. V gave up 6 bases and J gave up 3 bases; unmatched junction bases: 7. The CDR3 runs 14 residues. Germline V gene lookup returns CDR1 KGHSH and CDR2 LQKENI. CDR3 nucleotide sequence: TGTGCCAGCTCGCCTCAAGGGGGCTACTATGGCTACACCTTC. This encodes CASSPQGGYYGYTF.

The chain employs TRBV27 and TRBJ2-7; tentatively, D is TRBD2 (6 bases). V shed 8 bases and J shed 7 bases, with 15 bases lying between them. Looked up from germline, CDR1 is MNHEY and CDR2 is SMNVEV (reference sequence). This CDR3 is 12 amino acids long. The CDR3: CASGAGSDEQYF. The CDR3 DNA sequence: TGTGCCAGCGGCGCGGGGTCTGATGAGCAGTACTTC.

The gene calls are TRBV7-2 and TRBJ1-2, with D perhaps matching TRBD1 (6 bases). This CDR3 has 13 residues. V shed 2 bases and J shed 5 bases, with 9 bases lying between them. Germline CDR1 SGHTA, CDR2 FQGNSA. CDR3 residues: CASSLITGYGYTF. DNA of the CDR3: TGTGCCAGCAGCTTAATTACAGGGTATGGCTACACCTTC.

The CDR3: CASSTGGGTEAFF. Written as DNA, the CDR3 is TGTGCCAGTAGTACAGGGGGCGGCACTGAAGCTTTCTTT. This chain links TRBV19 with TRBJ1-1, with 8 bases that match TRBD1. CDR1 and CDR2 from the germline V gene are LNHDA and SQIVND (reference sequence). V lost 4 bases to trimming and J lost 4 bases; unmatched junction nucleotides: 2. The CDR3 contains 13 residues.

The gene calls are TRBV6-5 and TRBJ1-1, with D maybe TRBD1 (6 bases). The germline CDR1 and CDR2 sequences are MNHEY and SVGAGI. V dropped 6 bases and J dropped 6 bases, with 17 bases sitting between them. The CDR3 is 14 residues long. CDR3 DNA: TGTGCCAGCAGCTCTTCCCCTGGACAGTCTGAAGCTTTCTTT. This codes for CASSSSPGQSEAFF.

V gene TRBV7-9 combines with J gene TRBJ1-6; perhaps TRBD1 as D (5 bases). Germline-derived CDR1 and CDR2 are SEHNR and FQNEAQ (reference sequence). V lost 2 bases and J 10 bases, leaving 15 bases between the germline ends. CDR3 length: 15 amino acids. This CDR3 reads CASSLLEGFGSPLHF. CDR3 in DNA: TGTGCCAGCAGCTTATTGGAGGGGTTCGGGTCACCCCTCCACTTT.

This clone was picked up a small number of times. J is TRBJ2-1 and V is TRBV28, with 8 bases that match TRBD2. The CDR3 consists of 15 residues. V trimming: 2 bases; J trimming: 15 bases; junction bases outside the gene matches: 15. Germline assignment: CDR1 MDHEN and CDR2 SYDVKM. CDR3 DNA: TGTGCCAGCAGTTTAAGTTTGGACGGGGGACTAGTGTGGTTCTTC. Its translation: CASSLSLDGGLVWFF.

V and J are TRBV9 and TRBJ2-3; tentatively, D is TRBD1 (6 bases). Trimming shortened V by 3 bases and J by 0 bases, and 11 bases separated the two germline ends. The CDR3 sequence is 15 residues long. The germline CDR1 and CDR2 sequences are SGDLS and YYNGEE. CDR3 amino acids: CASSEGGHSTDTQYF. The CDR3 coding sequence is TGTGCCAGCAGCGAAGGGGGACACAGCACAGATACGCAGTATTTT.

The chain links TRBV10-2 to TRBJ2-2; 8 bases fit TRBD1. The length of the CDR3 is 16 residues. Trimming took 0 bases from V and 2 from J; bases not matched to a gene: 2. CDR1 is WSHSY and CDR2 is SAAADI in the germline V gene. CDR3 bases: TGCGCCAGCAGTGAGTCCGGACAGGGAAACACCGGGGAGCTGTTTTTT. As protein: CASSESGQGNTGELFF.

This chain joins TRBV5-1 and TRBJ1-1, with TRBD1 matching 8 bases. J lost 5 bases, V lost 0 bases, and 15 bases had no gene match. CDR1 SGHRS and CDR2 YFSETQ come from the germline V gene. The CDR3 has 18 amino acids. Here the CDR3 reads CASSLGQGQGALGTEAFF. CDR3 DNA: TGCGCCAGCAGCTTGGGCCAGGGGCAGGGGGCGCTGGGGACTGAAGCTTTCTTT.

Here the CDR3 DNA reads TGTGCCAGCAGTTTCGGACTAGCGGGGCACAATGAGCAGTTCTTC. Translating gives CASSFGLAGHNEQFF. The rearrangement joins TRBV27 to TRBJ2-1, with 12 bases fitting TRBD2. Germline V gene lookup returns CDR1 MNHEY and CDR2 SMNVEV (reference sequence). Trimming at V came to 3 bases and at J to 5 bases, leaving 2 bases not matched to a gene. The CDR3 totals 15 residues.

The chain uses TRBV9 and TRBJ2-7; 13 bases are shared with TRBD2. Germline lookup yields CDR1 SGDLS and CDR2 YYNGEE. The CDR3 loop spans 16 amino acids. The trim removed 4 bases at V and 3 bases at J, leaving 7 bases unmatched. CDR3 loop: CASSPRLAGGVYEQYF. Here the CDR3 DNA reads TGTGCCAGCAGCCCCCGACTAGCGGGGGGTGTCTACGAGCAGTACTTC.

The chain employs TRBV5-1 and TRBJ1-3, with D perhaps matching TRBD1 (5 bases). Germline V lookup: CDR1 SGHRS, CDR2 YFSETQ. V was shortened by 3 bases and J by 0 bases, with 10 bases between the two germline ends. This CDR3 spans 15 amino acids. CDR3 in DNA: TGCGCCAGCAGCTCCACAGGCTTCTCTGGAAACACCATATATTTT. Amino acids: CASSSTGFSGNTIYF. Full variable domain (remainder filled in from reference TRBV5-1 and TRBJ1-3): KAGVTQTPRYLIKTRGQQVTLSCSPISGHRSVSWYQQTPGQGLQFLFEYFSETQRNKGNFPGRFSGRQFSNSRSEMNVSTLELGDSALYLCASSSTGFSGNTIYFGEGSWLTVV.

This clone came up once. This chain connects TRBV5-5 to TRBJ1-4, with D tentatively TRBD1 (5 bases). The germline V and J ends were trimmed by 4 bases and 3 bases, with 13 bases remaining between them. This CDR3 has 15 residues. Germline V CDR1 and CDR2: SGHKS, YYEKEE (reference sequence). CDR3 in amino acids: CASSTIQAANEKLFF. The CDR3 nucleotides are TGTGCCAGCAGCACCATACAGGCGGCTAATGAAAAACTGTTTTTT.

The rearrangement uses TRBV7-9 and TRBJ2-7; D is perhaps TRBD1 (5 bases). Germline V lookup: CDR1 SEHNR, CDR2 FQNEAQ (reference sequence). The CDR3 spans 13 residues. V lost 6 bases and J 3 bases, leaving 12 bases between the germline ends. The CDR3 protein is CASRGGANYEQYF. The CDR3, as DNA: TGTGCCAGCAGGGGTGGGGCTAACTACGAGCAGTACTTC. The entire variable domain, with the rest obtained from reference TRBV7-9 and TRBJ2-7, is as follows: DTGVSQNPRHKITKRGQNVTFRCDPISEHNRLYWYRQTLGQGPEFLTYFQNEAQLEKSRLLSDRFSAERPKGSFSTLEIQRTEQGDSAMYLCASRGGANYEQYFGPGTRLTVT.

This clone was recorded only once. The chain has TRBV6-1 and TRBJ2-7; D gene ambiguous. This CDR3 is 13 amino acids long. From germline, CDR1 is MNHNS and CDR2 SASEGT. The V and J ends lost 2 bases and 6 bases respectively, with 11 bases between them. The CDR3 here is CASSETPEFEQYF. The CDR3 region has the DNA TGTGCCAGCAGTGAAACACCTGAATTCGAGCAGTACTTC.

The chain links TRBV5-1 to TRBJ2-5, with TRBD1 matching over 7 bases. CDR1 and CDR2 (germline): SGHRS, YFSETQ. With 5 bases clipped from V and 4 bases from J, the junction kept 8 bases outside the gene matches. The CDR3 runs 14 residues. The CDR3 sequence: CASSTQGLPETQYF. Here the CDR3 DNA reads TGCGCCAGCAGTACACAGGGGCTGCCAGAGACCCAGTACTTC.

The chain employs TRBV5-1 and TRBJ1-1, with 9 bases fitting TRBD1. V lost 5 bases to trimming and J lost 4 bases; unmatched junction nucleotides: 9. The CDR3 loop spans 15 amino acids. CDR1 and CDR2 from the germline V gene are SGHRS and YFSETQ. Here the CDR3 DNA reads TGCGCCAGCAGATTCTACGGACAGGGGACCACTGAAGCTTTCTTT. It encodes CASRFYGQGTTEAFF.

This chain links TRBV5-1 with TRBJ1-6; no clear D gene. The V gene lost 0 bases and the J gene lost 8 bases, with 6 bases spanning the gap. Per the germline V gene, CDR1 is SGHRS and CDR2 is YFSETQ. This CDR3 region has 13 residues. CDR3 sequence reads: CASSLAADSPLHF. CDR3 sequence (DNA): TGCGCCAGCAGCTTGGCCGCGGATTCACCCCTCCACTTT.

This sequence joins TRBV7-8 and TRBJ2-7; 7 bases match TRBD2. This CDR3 spans 15 amino acids. With 1 base clipped from V and 3 bases from J, the junction kept 6 bases outside the gene matches. The germline V gene has CDR1 SGHVS and CDR2 FQNEAQ. In DNA form, the CDR3 reads TGTGCCAGCAGCTTAGTGGCTTCGGGGGGCTACGAGCAGTACTTC. Protein: CASSLVASGGYEQYF.

V and J are TRBV19 and TRBJ2-7, with 12 bases that match TRBD2. Looked up from germline, CDR1 is LNHDA and CDR2 is SQIVND (reference sequence). The ends lost 3 bases at V and 6 bases at J; junction bases unmatched: 24. This CDR3 is 21 amino acids long. In DNA, the CDR3 is TGTGCCAGTAGTATTAGGGACAGGGGTAGACTAGCGGGAGCCCTGCCTGTCGAGCAGTACTTC. Amino acids: CASSIRDRGRLAGALPVEQYF.